The rows below give T cell receptor beta chains drawn from one sample of a study of OX40 agonist ivuxolimab in advanced cancers. Measured with immunoSEQ multiplex PCR; TCRdb has only the in-frame clones, and not every one. The sample carries roughly 67,000 clones, roughly 90% recorded once. The sample consisted of CD4+ or CD8+ T cells sorted from blood, taken in a trial of the OX40 agonist ivuxolimab. Receptor source: an adult with an advanced solid tumor such as melanoma, head and neck, liver or kidney cancer. Each CDR3 is given with its conserved first and last residue. The D gene is left open where the match is weak. Only part of the rows carry a size: once, few, many, or a class if the clone is expanded.

TRBV5-1	TRBD1	TRBJ2-1	.	CASSLSMYRGHEQFF	TGCGCCAGCAGCTTGTCTATGTACAGGGGGCATGAGCAGTTCTTC
TRBV7-2	TRBD2	TRBJ2-7	.	CASSSGWGGEQYF	TGTGCCAGCAGCTCCGGATGGGGAGGGGAGCAGTACTTC
TRBV5-1	.	TRBJ2-7	.	CASSSTGYEQYF	TGCGCCAGCAGCTCGACGGGCTACGAGCAGTACTTC
TRBV5-1	TRBD2	TRBJ2-5	.	CASSLVIRTSGPQETQYF	TGCGCCAGCAGCTTGGTCATCAGGACTAGCGGGCCCCAAGAGACCCAGTACTTC
TRBV4-3	TRBD2	TRBJ2-1	.	CASSRKRYGEGSYNEQFF	TGCGCCAGCAGCCGCAAGAGATACGGGGAGGGCTCCTACAATGAGCAGTTCTTC
TRBV5-6	.	TRBJ1-3	.	CASSLNGFSGNTIYF	TGTGCCAGCAGCTTGAATGGGTTCTCTGGAAACACCATATATTTT
TRBV6-5	TRBD1	TRBJ2-3	.	CASSKGQGVSDTQYF	TGTGCCAGCAGCAAGGGACAGGGGGTCTCAGATACGCAGTATTTT
TRBV27	TRBD2	TRBJ2-4	.	CASSPSGGEFLDIQYF	TGTGCCAGCAGCCCCTCGGGGGGGGAGTTTTTGGACATTCAGTACTTC
TRBV7-9	.	TRBJ1-2	.	CASDPPRQWDYGYTF	TGTGCCAGCGACCCCCCGCGACAGTGGGACTATGGCTACACCTTC
TRBV13	TRBD1	TRBJ2-7	.	CASSSRDRGTYEQYF	TGTGCCAGCAGCTCCCGGGACAGAGGAACCTACGAGCAGTACTTC
TRBV9	TRBD1	TRBJ1-2	.	CASSVHGQGDYGYTF	TGTGCCAGCAGCGTCCATGGACAGGGGGACTATGGCTACACCTTC
TRBV27	.	TRBJ2-5	few	CASSLSTPPRETQYF	TGTGCCAGCAGTTTATCGACTCCTCCTCGAGAGACCCAGTACTTC
TRBV9	.	TRBJ2-7	.	CASSAHRTTSSYEQYF	TGTGCCAGCAGCGCCCACCGGACTACTAGCTCCTACGAGCAGTACTTC
TRBV7-6	.	TRBJ1-1	.	CASSPLPGNTEAFF	TGTGCCAGCAGCCCGCTTCCAGGGAACACTGAAGCTTTCTTT
TRBV27	TRBD2	TRBJ2-1	once	CATGGASGDNEQFF	TGTGCCACAGGGGGGGCTAGCGGGGACAATGAGCAGTTCTTC
TRBV7-9	TRBD1	TRBJ2-7	.	CASSEDRAEQYF	TGTGCCAGCAGCGAGGACAGGGCCGAGCAGTACTTC
TRBV6-1	.	TRBJ2-7	.	CASSGGTPGLYEQYF	TGTGCCAGCAGTGGCGGGACACCGGGGCTGTACGAGCAGTACTTC
TRBV5-1	.	TRBJ1-1	few	CASSLLNTEAFF	TGCGCCAGCAGCTTACTGAACACTGAAGCTTTCTTT
TRBV29-1	.	TRBJ2-7	.	CSAGDRGYEQYF	TGCAGCGCCGGGGACCGGGGTTACGAGCAGTACTTC
TRBV19	.	TRBJ1-5	.	CASSIIVGLDNQPQHF	TGTGCCAGTAGTATAATTGTCGGTTTGGACAATCAGCCCCAGCATTTT
TRBV27	.	TRBJ2-2	once	CASSLIGFANTGELFF	TGTGCCAGCAGTTTAATCGGGTTCGCGAACACCGGGGAGCTGTTTTTT
TRBV4-1	.	TRBJ1-2	.	CASSQWDTSNYGYTF	TGCGCCAGCAGTCAGTGGGACACAAGTAACTATGGCTACACCTTC
TRBV11-2	.	TRBJ2-7	.	CASSLVGGAPYEQYF	TGTGCCAGCAGCTTAGTGGGCGGGGCGCCCTACGAGCAGTACTTC
TRBV1	.	TRBJ2-4	.	CTSSLSLLGRKAKNIQYF	TGCACCAGCAGCCTAAGTCTCCTCGGACGCAAGGCCAAAAACATTCAGTACTTC
TRBV30	.	TRBJ1-5	.	CAWSVLPPLGSNQPQHF	TGTGCCTGGAGTGTACTGCCGCCCTTGGGAAGCAATCAGCCCCAGCATTTT
TRBV5-1	.	TRBJ1-1	.	CASSFRGYNMNTEAFF	TGCGCCAGCAGCTTCAGGGGATACAATATGAACACTGAAGCTTTCTTT
TRBV9	TRBD2	TRBJ2-2	.	CASSPGTSGANTGELFF	TGTGCCAGCAGCCCAGGGACTAGCGGGGCGAACACCGGGGAGCTGTTTTTT
TRBV9	TRBD1	TRBJ2-1	.	CASSVEGQYNEQFF	TGTGCCAGCAGCGTTGAGGGACAGTACAATGAGCAGTTCTTC
TRBV7-8	.	TRBJ2-3	.	CASGLTESHTQYF	TGTGCCAGCGGACTAACCGAATCTCATACGCAGTATTTT
TRBV19	.	TRBJ2-7	.	CASALGGRVEGEQYF	TGTGCCAGCGCCCTCGGGGGCAGGGTGGAGGGAGAGCAGTACTTC
TRBV15	.	TRBJ2-7	.	CATSLATDSSYEQYF	TGTGCCACCAGCCTAGCGACGGATAGCTCCTACGAGCAGTACTTC
TRBV6-5	.	TRBJ2-1	few	CASSGEGGSYNEQFF	TGTGCCAGCAGTGGAGAGGGTGGGTCCTACAATGAGCAGTTCTTC
TRBV19	.	TRBJ1-1	.	CASSKGVSDTFF	TGTGCCAGTAGTAAGGGAGTCTCGGATACTTTCTTT
TRBV4-1	.	TRBJ1-1	few	CASEGPSAEAFF	TGCGCCAGCGAGGGGCCGTCCGCTGAAGCTTTCTTT
TRBV30	TRBD1	TRBJ1-2	.	CAWSAGQGGRYGYTF	TGTGCCTGGAGTGCCGGACAGGGCGGTCGGTATGGCTACACCTTC
TRBV5-5	.	TRBJ1-3	.	CASSPWTARPHTIYF	TGTGCCAGCAGCCCTTGGACAGCCCGACCGCACACCATATATTTT
TRBV4-1	.	TRBJ2-1	.	CASSQVSLGANEQFF	TGCGCCAGCAGCCAAGTGTCGTTGGGGGCCAATGAGCAGTTCTTC
TRBV29-1	.	TRBJ2-7	.	CSVEGDPTYEQYF	TGCAGCGTTGAAGGGGACCCTACCTACGAGCAGTACTTC
TRBV4-1	.	TRBJ2-7	.	CASSPTRAYEQYF	TGCGCCAGCAGCCCTACTAGAGCCTACGAGCAGTACTTC
TRBV7-2	TRBD2	TRBJ2-3	.	CASSSPGLAGSGDTQYF	TGTGCCAGCAGCTCACCGGGACTAGCGGGGTCCGGAGATACGCAGTATTTT
TRBV7-9	TRBD1	TRBJ2-7	.	CASSSPGQGAYEQYF	TGTGCCAGCAGCTCGCCGGGACAGGGGGCCTACGAGCAGTACTTC
TRBV7-8	.	TRBJ1-1	once	CASSLVEGGGTEAFF	TGTGCCAGCAGCTTAGTAGAGGGCGGGGGCACTGAAGCTTTCTTT
TRBV15	TRBD1	TRBJ1-5	.	CAITPDRGTNQPQHF	TGTGCCATCACACCCGACAGGGGAACCAATCAGCCCCAGCATTTT
TRBV9	TRBD2	TRBJ2-3	.	CASSERSGGTDTQYF	TGTGCCAGCAGCGAGCGTAGCGGGGGCACAGATACGCAGTATTTT
TRBV5-4	TRBD1	TRBJ1-2	.	CASSPRGQAPYGYTF	TGTGCCAGCAGCCCGAGGGGACAGGCACCGTATGGCTACACCTTC
TRBV9	.	TRBJ2-3	.	CASSEGGASTDTQYF	TGTGCCAGCTCTGAGGGCGGGGCTAGCACAGATACGCAGTATTTT
TRBV9	TRBD1	TRBJ1-2	.	CASSDSRGYGYTF	TGTGCCAGCAGCGATTCCAGGGGGTATGGCTACACCTTC
TRBV11-2	TRBD2	TRBJ2-7	.	CASSPPGTSGGYEQYF	TGTGCCAGCAGCCCACCCGGGACTAGCGGGGGATACGAGCAGTACTTC
TRBV5-1	.	TRBJ2-1	.	CASSPIGEASYNEQFF	TGCGCCAGCAGTCCGATCGGGGAGGCCTCCTACAATGAGCAGTTCTTC
TRBV10-3	.	TRBJ1-1	.	CAISENRDEAFF	TGTGCCATCAGTGAGAACCGGGATGAAGCTTTCTTT
TRBV5-1	.	TRBJ2-7	.	CASSLVGTAYEQYF	TGCGCCAGCAGCTTGGTAGGCACAGCCTACGAGCAGTACTTC